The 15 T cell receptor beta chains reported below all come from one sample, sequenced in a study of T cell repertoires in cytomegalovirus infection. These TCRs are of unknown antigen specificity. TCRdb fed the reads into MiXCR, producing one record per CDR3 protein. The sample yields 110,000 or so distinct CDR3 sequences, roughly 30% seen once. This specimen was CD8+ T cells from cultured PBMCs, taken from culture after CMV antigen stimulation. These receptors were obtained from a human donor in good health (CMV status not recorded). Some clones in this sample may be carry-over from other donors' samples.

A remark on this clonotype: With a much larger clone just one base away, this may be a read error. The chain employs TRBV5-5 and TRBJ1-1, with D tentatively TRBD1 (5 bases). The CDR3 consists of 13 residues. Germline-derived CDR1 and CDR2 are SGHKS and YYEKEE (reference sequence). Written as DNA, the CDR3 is TGTACCAGCAGCTTGAAGGGGTACACTGAAGCTTTCTTT. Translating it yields CTSSLKGYTEAFF.

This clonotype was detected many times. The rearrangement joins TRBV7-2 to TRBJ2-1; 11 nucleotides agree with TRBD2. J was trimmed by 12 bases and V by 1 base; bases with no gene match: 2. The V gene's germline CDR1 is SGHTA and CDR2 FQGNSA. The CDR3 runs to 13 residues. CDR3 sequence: CASSLGLAGGQFF. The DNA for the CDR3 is TGTGCCAGCAGCTTAGGGCTAGCGGGAGGGCAGTTCTTC.

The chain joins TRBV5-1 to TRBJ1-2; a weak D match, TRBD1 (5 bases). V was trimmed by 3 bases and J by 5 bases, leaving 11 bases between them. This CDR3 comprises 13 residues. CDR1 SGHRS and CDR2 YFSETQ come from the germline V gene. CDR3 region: CASSSWDGYGYTF. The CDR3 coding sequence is TGCGCCAGCAGCTCATGGGACGGGTATGGCTACACCTTC.

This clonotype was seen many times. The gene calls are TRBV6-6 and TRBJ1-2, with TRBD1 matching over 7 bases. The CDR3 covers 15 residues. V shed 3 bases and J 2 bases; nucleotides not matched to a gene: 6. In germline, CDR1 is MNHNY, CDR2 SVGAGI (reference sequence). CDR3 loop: CASSYMATGNYGYTF. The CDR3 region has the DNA TGTGCCAGCAGTTATATGGCGACAGGGAACTATGGCTACACCTTC.

CDR3 bases: TGTGCCAGCAGTTTAGTTTTTGGAACCACCGATGGAAACACCATATATTTT. Residues: CASSLVFGTTDGNTIYF. The chain employs TRBV12-3 or TRBV12-4 and TRBJ1-3, with D hard to call. This CDR3 spans 17 amino acids. Trimming stripped 1 base from V and 3 bases from J, with 16 bases between.

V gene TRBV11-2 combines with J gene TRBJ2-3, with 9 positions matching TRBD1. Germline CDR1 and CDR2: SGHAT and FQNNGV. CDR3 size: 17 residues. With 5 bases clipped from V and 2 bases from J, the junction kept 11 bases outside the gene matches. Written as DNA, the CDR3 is TGTGCCAGCAGCCTCCTGGGACAGGGAGGTTCCACAGATACGCAGTATTTT. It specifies CASSLLGQGGSTDTQYF.

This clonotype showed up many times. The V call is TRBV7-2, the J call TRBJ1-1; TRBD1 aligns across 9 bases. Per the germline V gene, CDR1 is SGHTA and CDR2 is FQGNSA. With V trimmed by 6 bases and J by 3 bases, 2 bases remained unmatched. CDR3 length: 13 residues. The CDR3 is CASRRQGDTEAFF. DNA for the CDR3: TGTGCCAGCAGACGACAGGGGGACACTGAAGCTTTCTTT.

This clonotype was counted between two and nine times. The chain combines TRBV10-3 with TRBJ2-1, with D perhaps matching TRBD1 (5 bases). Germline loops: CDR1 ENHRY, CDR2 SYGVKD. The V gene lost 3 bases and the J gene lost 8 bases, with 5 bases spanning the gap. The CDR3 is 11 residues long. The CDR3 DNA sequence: TGTGCCATCAGTGAAGGGGATGAGCAGTTCTTC. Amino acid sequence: CAISEGDEQFF.

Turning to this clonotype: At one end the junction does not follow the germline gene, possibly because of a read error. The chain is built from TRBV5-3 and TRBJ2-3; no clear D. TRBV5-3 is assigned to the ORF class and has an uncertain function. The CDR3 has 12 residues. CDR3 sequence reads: CASSSRSDTQYF. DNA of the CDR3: TGTGCCAGCAGCTCCCGGTCGGATACGCAGTATTTT.

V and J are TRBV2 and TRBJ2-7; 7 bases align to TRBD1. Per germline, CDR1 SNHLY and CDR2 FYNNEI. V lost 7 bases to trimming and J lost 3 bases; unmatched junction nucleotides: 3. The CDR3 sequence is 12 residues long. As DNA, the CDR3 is TGTGCCAGCAAGGGACAGTACTACGAGCAGTACTTC. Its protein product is CASKGQYYEQYF.

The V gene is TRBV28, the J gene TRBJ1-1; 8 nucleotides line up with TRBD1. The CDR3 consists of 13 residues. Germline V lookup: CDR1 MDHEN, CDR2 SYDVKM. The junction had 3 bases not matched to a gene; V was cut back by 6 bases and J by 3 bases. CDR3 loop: CASSKDRDTEAFF. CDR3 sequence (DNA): TGTGCCAGCAGCAAGGACAGGGACACTGAAGCTTTCTTT.

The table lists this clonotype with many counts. The CDR3 nucleotides are TGTGCCAGCAGCTTAGGGCATTCTTTTGGTGGCTACACCTTC. The encoded protein is CASSLGHSFGGYTF. The chain has TRBV7-2 and TRBJ1-2; D is unclear. Between the trimmed V and J ends, which lost 1 base and 7 bases, there was a span of 13 bases. This CDR3 has 14 amino acids. Germline V gene data show CDR1 as SGHTA and CDR2 as FQGNSA.

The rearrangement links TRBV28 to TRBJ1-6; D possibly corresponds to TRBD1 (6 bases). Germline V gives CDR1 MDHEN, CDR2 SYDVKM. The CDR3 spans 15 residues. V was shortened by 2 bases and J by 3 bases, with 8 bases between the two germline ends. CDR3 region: CASSLLGGYNSPLHF. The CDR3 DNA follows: TGTGCCAGCAGTTTACTAGGGGGCTATAATTCACCCCTCCACTTT. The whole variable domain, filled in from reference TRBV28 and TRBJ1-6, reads DVKVTQSSRYLVKRTGEKVFLECVQDMDHENMFWYRQDPGLGLRLIYFSYDVKMKEKGDIPEGYSVSREKKERFSLILESASTNQTSMYLCASSLLGGYNSPLHFGNGTRLTVT.

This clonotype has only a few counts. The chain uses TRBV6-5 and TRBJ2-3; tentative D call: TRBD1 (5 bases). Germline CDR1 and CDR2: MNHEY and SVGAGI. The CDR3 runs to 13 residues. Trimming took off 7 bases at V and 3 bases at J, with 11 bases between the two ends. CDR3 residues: CASKKGWTDTQYF. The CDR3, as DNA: TGTGCCAGCAAAAAGGGGTGGACAGATACGCAGTATTTT.

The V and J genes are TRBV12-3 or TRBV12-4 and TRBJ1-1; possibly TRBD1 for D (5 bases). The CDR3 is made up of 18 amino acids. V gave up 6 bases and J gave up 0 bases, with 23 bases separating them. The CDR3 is CASRFQTGATKMNTEAFF. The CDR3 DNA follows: TGTGCCAGCAGGTTTCAAACAGGCGCAACGAAGATGAACACTGAAGCTTTCTTT.